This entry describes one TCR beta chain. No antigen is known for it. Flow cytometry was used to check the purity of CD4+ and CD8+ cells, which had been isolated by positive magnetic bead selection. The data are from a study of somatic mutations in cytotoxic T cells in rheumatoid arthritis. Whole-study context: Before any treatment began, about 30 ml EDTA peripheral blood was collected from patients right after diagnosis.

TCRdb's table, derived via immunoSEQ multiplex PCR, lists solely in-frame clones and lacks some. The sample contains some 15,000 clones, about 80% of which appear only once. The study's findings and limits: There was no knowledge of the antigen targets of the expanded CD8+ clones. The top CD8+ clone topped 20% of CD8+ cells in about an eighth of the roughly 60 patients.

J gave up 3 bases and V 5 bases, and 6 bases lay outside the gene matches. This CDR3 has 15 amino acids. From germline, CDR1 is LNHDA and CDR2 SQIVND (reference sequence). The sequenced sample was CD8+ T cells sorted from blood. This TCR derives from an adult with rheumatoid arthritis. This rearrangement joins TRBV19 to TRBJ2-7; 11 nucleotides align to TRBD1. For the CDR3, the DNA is TGTGCCAGTAGTCCGGGACAGGGGGTTAACTACGAGCAGTACTTC. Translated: CASSPGQGVNYEQYF.